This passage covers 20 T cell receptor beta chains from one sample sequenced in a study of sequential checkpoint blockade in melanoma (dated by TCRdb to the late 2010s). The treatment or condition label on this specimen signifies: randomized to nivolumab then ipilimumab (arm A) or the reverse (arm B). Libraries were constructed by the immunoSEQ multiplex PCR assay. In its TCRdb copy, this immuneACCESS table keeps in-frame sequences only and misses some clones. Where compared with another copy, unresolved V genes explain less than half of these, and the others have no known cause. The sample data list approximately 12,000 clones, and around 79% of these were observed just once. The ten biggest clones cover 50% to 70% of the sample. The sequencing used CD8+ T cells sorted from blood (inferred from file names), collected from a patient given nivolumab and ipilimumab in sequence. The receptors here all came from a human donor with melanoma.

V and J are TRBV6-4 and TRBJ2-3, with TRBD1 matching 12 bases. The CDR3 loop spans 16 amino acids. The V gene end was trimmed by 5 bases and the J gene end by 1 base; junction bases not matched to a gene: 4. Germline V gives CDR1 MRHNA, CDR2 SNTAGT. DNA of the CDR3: TGTGCCAGCAGTCCCGGGACAGGGGGCGGCACAGATACGCAGTATTTT. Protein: CASSPGTGGGTDTQYF.

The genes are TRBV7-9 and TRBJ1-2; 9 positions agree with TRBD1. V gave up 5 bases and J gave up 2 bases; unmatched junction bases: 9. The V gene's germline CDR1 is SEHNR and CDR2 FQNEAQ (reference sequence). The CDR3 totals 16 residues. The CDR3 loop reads CASSPSPGTGNYGYTF. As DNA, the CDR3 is TGTGCCAGCAGCCCCAGTCCCGGGACAGGGAACTATGGCTACACCTTC.

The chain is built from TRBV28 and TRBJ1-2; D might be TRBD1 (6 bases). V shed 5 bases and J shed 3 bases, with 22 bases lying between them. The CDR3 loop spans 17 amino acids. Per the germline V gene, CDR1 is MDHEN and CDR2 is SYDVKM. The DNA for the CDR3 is TGTGCCAGCAGTCCCACAGGATCGGGGGGCATATACTATGGCTACACCTTC. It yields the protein CASSPTGSGGIYYGYTF.

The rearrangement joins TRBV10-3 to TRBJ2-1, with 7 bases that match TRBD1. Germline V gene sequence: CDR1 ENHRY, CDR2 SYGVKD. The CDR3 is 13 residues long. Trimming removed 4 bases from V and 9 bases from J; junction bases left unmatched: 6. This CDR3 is CAISVTGAGEQFF. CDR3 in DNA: TGTGCCATCAGTGTTACAGGGGCGGGTGAGCAGTTCTTC.

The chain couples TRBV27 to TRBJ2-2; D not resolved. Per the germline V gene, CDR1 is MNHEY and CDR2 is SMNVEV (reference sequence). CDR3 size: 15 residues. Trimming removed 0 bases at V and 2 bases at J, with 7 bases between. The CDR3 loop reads CASSLSQYNTGELFF. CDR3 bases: TGTGCCAGCAGTTTATCACAGTACAACACCGGGGAGCTGTTTTTT.

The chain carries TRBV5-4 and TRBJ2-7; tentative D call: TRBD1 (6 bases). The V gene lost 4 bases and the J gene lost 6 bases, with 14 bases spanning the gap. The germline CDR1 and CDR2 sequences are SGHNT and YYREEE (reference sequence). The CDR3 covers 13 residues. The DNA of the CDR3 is TGTGCCAGCAGCCATTGGACAGAAAGCGAGCAGTACTTC. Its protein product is CASSHWTESEQYF.

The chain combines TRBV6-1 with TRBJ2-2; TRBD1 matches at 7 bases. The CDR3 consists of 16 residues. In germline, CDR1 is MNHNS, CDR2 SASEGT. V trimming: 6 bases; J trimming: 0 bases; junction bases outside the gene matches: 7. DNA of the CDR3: TGTGCCAGCAGGGAAACGACAGGGTCGAACACCGGGGAGCTGTTTTTT. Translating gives CASRETTGSNTGELFF.

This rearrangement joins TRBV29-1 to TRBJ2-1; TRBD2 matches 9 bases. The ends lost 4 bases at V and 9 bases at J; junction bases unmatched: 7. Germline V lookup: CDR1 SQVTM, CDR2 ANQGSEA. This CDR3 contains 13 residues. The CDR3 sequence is CSVAREGLLEQFF. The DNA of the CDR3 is TGCAGCGTTGCGCGGGAGGGCCTTCTTGAGCAGTTCTTC.

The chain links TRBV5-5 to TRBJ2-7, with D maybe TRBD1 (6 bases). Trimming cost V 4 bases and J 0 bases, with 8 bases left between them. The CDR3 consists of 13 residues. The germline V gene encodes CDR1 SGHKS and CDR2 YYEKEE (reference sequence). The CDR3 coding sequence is TGTGCCAGCAGCCCAGGGGACTCCTACGAGCAGTACTTC. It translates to CASSPGDSYEQYF. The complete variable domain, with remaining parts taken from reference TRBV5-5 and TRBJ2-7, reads DAGVTQSPTHLIKTRGQQVTLRCSPISGHKSVSWYQQVLGQGPQFIFQYYEKEERGRGNFPDRFSARQFPNYSSELNVNALLLGDSALYLCASSPGDSYEQYFGPGTRLTVT.

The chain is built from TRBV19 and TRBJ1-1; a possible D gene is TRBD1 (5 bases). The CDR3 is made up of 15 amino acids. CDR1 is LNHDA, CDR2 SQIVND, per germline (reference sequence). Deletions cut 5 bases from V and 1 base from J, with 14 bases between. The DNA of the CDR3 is TGTGCCAGTAGTCCCCAGCGGGGCCCGAACACTGAAGCTTTCTTT. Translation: CASSPQRGPNTEAFF.

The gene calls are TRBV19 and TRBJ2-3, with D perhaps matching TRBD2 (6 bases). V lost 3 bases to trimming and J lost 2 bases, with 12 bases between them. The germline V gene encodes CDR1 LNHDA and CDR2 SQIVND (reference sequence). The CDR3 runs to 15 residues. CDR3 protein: CASSMGLTNTDTQYF. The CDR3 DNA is TGTGCCAGTAGTATGGGACTCACGAACACAGATACGCAGTATTTT.

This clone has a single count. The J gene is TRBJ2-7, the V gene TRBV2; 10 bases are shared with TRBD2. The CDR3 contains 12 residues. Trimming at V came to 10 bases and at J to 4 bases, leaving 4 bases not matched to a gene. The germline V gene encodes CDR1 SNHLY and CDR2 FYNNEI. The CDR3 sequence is CAMLAGAYEQYF. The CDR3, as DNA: TGTGCCATGCTAGCGGGAGCTTACGAGCAGTACTTC.

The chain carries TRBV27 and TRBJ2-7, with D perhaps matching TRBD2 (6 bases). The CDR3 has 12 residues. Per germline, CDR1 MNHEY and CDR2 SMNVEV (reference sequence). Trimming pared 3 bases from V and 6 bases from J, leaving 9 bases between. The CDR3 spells CASSFPGSEQYF. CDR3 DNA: TGTGCCAGCAGTTTCCCCGGGAGCGAGCAGTACTTC.

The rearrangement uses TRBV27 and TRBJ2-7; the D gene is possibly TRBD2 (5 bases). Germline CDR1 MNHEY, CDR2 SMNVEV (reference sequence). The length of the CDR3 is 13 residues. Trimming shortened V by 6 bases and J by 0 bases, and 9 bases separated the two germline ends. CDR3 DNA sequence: TGTGCCAGCAGGGCGGGTGGCTCCTACGAGCAGTACTTC. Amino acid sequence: CASRAGGSYEQYF.

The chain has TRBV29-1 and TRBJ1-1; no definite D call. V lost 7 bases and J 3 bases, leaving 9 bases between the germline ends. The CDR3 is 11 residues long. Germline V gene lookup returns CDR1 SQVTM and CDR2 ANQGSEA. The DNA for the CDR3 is TGCAGCGCCAGATTCCACACTGAAGCTTTCTTT. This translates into CSARFHTEAFF.

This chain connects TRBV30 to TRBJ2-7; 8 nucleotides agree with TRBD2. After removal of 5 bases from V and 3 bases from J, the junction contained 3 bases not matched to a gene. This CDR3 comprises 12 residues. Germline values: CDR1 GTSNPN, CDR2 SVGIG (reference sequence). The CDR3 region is CAWSGTSYEQYF. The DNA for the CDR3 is TGTGCCTGGTCCGGGACTAGCTACGAGCAGTACTTC.

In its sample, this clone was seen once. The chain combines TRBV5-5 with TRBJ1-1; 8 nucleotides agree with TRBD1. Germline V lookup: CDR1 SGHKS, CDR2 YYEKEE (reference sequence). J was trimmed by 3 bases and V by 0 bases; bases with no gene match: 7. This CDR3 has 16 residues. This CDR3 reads CASSLVTGGFDTEAFF. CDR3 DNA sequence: TGTGCCAGCAGCTTGGTAACAGGGGGATTCGACACTGAAGCTTTCTTT. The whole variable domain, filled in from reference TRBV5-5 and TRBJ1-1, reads DAGVTQSPTHLIKTRGQQVTLRCSPISGHKSVSWYQQVLGQGPQFIFQYYEKEERGRGNFPDRFSARQFPNYSSELNVNALLLGDSALYLCASSLVTGGFDTEAFFGQGTRLTVV.

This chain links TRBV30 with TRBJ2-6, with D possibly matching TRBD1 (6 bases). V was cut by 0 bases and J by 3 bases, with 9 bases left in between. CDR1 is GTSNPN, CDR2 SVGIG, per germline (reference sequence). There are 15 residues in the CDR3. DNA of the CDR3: TGTGCCTGGAGTGTACGACAGGATGGGGCCAACGTCCTGACTTTC. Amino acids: CAWSVRQDGANVLTF.

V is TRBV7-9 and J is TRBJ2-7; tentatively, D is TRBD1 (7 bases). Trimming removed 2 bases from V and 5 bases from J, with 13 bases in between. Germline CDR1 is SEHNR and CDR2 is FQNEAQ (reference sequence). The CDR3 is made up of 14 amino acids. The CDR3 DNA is TGTGCCAGCAGCTTACAGGGGGGTCCGGACGAGCAGTACTTC. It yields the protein CASSLQGGPDEQYF. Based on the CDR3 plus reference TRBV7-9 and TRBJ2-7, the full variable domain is DTGVSQNPRHKITKRGQNVTFRCDPISEHNRLYWYRQTLGQGPEFLTYFQNEAQLEKSRLLSDRFSAERPKGSFSTLEIQRTEQGDSAMYLCASSLQGGPDEQYFGPGTRLTVT.

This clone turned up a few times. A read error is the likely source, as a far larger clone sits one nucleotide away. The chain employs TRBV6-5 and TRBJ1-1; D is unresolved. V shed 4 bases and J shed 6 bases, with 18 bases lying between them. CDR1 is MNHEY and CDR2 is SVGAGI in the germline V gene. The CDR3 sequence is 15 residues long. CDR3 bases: TGTGCCAGCAGTTCCGTGGAGGGTCTGGGATCTGAAGCTTTCTTT. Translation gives CASSSVEGLGSEAFF.